Shown below are 23 T cell receptor beta chains from a single sample sequenced in a study of shared clonotypes between healthy human individuals (dated by TCRdb to 2020 to 2022). The method behind the library was the immunoSEQ multiplex PCR assay. As stored in TCRdb, this immuneACCESS dataset retains in-frame rearrangements with V and J assigned. A fraction of the clones does not appear; measured against another copy, unresolved V genes explain less than half of the discrepancy, and the remainder lacks a known reason. In this sample the table shows over 150,000 clones, roughly 70% of which occur a single time. The biggest ten clones account for 8.5% to 12% of the sample. Material for sequencing was memory CD4+ T cells sorted from blood. In the paper's terms, the cell subset or site label means: CD45RA-negative fraction. These receptors were obtained from a man aged 25 to 40 in good health.

The rearrangement joins TRBV2 to TRBJ2-7; D might be TRBD2 (6 bases). This CDR3 spans 15 amino acids. The V end lost 4 bases, the J end lost 6 bases, and 19 bases lay between the germline ends. Germline V gene lookup returns CDR1 SNHLY and CDR2 FYNNEI. The CDR3 protein is CASSALGRGVSEQYF. The CDR3, as DNA: TGTGCCAGCAGTGCCCTAGGGCGGGGTGTCAGCGAGCAGTACTTC.

Regarding this clone: Other DNA sequences from this sample encode an identical CDR3 as well. V is TRBV27 and J is TRBJ1-5; perhaps TRBD1 as D (6 bases). This CDR3 region has 15 residues. Trimming took off 2 bases at V and 2 bases at J, with 10 bases between the two ends. Germline CDR1 reads MNHEY; CDR2 reads SMNVEV (reference sequence). Here the CDR3 DNA reads TGTGCCAGCAGTTTAACAGGGAAGGGCAATCAGCCCCAGCATTTT. Translated: CASSLTGKGNQPQHF.

This chain joins TRBV13 and TRBJ2-3; TRBD2 agrees at 12 bases. V gave up 5 bases and J gave up 2 bases; unmatched junction bases: 5. From germline, CDR1 is PRHDT and CDR2 FYEKMQ (reference sequence). This CDR3 region has 16 residues. The CDR3 is CASSGRLAGATDTQYF. Written as DNA, the CDR3 is TGTGCCAGCAGCGGCAGACTAGCGGGAGCCACAGATACGCAGTATTTT.

The V gene is TRBV21-1, the J gene TRBJ1-5. TRBV21-1 is described as a pseudogene. This CDR3 comprises 14 residues. The CDR3 region is CASSKEKGRQPQHF. The CDR3 nucleotides are TGTGCCAGCAGCAAAGAAAAAGGGAGGCAGCCCCAGCATTTT.

This chain connects TRBV7-2 to TRBJ2-1; 9 positions match TRBD1. J gave up 5 bases and V 3 bases, and 2 bases lay outside the gene matches. CDR1 and CDR2 from the germline V gene are SGHTA and FQGNSA. This CDR3 is 14 amino acids long. The CDR3 sequence: CASSFRTGDNEQFF. CDR3 DNA sequence: TGTGCCAGCAGCTTTCGGACAGGGGACAATGAGCAGTTCTTC.

This clone was detected only a few times. This chain connects TRBV10-3 to TRBJ1-2; a weak D match, TRBD1 (6 bases). Looked up from germline, CDR1 is ENHRY and CDR2 is SYGVKD. Trimming took 3 bases from V and 4 from J, leaving 9 bases between them. The CDR3 consists of 13 residues. CDR3 residues: CAISEGGPYGYTF. In nucleotides, the CDR3 is TGTGCCATCAGTGAAGGGGGTCCCTATGGCTACACCTTC.

The J gene is TRBJ2-3, the V gene TRBV7-8; no definite D call. CDR1 and CDR2 from the germline V gene are SGHVS and FQNEAQ. Trimming shortened V by 2 bases and J by 2 bases, and 11 bases separated the two germline ends. This CDR3 is built from 15 residues. The CDR3 reads CASSLTRMHTDTQYF. Here the CDR3 DNA reads TGTGCCAGCAGCTTAACAAGAATGCACACAGATACGCAGTATTTT.

The chain employs TRBV27 and TRBJ2-1; 14 bases agree with TRBD2. The germline gives CDR1 MNHEY, CDR2 SMNVEV (reference sequence). V was pared by 3 bases and J by 3 bases, with 7 bases of the junction left unmatched. The CDR3 is made up of 18 amino acids. As DNA, the CDR3 is TGTGCCAGCAGTTTCCTGGGACTAGCGGGAGTTAACTACAATGAGCAGTTCTTC. Translating it yields CASSFLGLAGVNYNEQFF.

The rearrangement uses TRBV19 and TRBJ2-1, with TRBD1 matching over 7 bases. The CDR3 spans 14 residues. From germline, CDR1 is LNHDA and CDR2 SQIVND (reference sequence). V lost 5 bases, J lost 5 bases, and 6 bases stayed unmatched. Written as DNA, the CDR3 is TGTGCCAGTAGTCGGGACAGAGCAAACAATGAGCAGTTCTTC. Translation gives CASSRDRANNEQFF.

This rearrangement joins TRBV5-1 to TRBJ2-5, with 8 positions matching TRBD1. Trimming took 0 bases from V and 0 from J; bases not matched to a gene: 10. Looked up from germline, CDR1 is SGHRS and CDR2 is YFSETQ. This CDR3 spans 18 amino acids. DNA for the CDR3: TGCGCCAGCAGCTTGGGGGGAAACAGGGGGTTGAACCAAGAGACCCAGTACTTC. Its protein is CASSLGGNRGLNQETQYF.

This clone showed up just a few times. This sequence joins TRBV6-5 and TRBJ1-1, with D tentatively TRBD1 (5 bases). CDR1 and CDR2 from the germline V gene are MNHEY and SVGAGI. With 8 bases removed from V and 0 bases from J, the gap between germline ends came to 16 bases. This CDR3 has 15 amino acids. The CDR3 DNA reads as TGTGCCAGCGCGCCTATACAGGCAATGAACACTGAAGCTTTCTTT. It encodes CASAPIQAMNTEAFF.

The rearrangement joins TRBV11-2 to TRBJ2-7; no definite D call. Germline V gene data show CDR1 as SGHAT and CDR2 as FQNNGV. V lost 4 bases and J lost 3, with 25 bases in between. CDR3 length equals 18 residues. In nucleotides, the CDR3 is TGTGCCAGCAGCTCATACATCCTACCCTGGACCGATAACTACGAGCAGTACTTC. Encoded protein: CASSSYILPWTDNYEQYF.

The rearrangement joins TRBV30 to TRBJ2-1; D not certain. CDR3 length: 11 amino acids. Between the trimmed V and J ends, which lost 2 bases and 7 bases, there was a span of 6 bases. The germline CDR1 and CDR2 sequences are GTSNPN and SVGIG (reference sequence). CDR3: CAWSWSNEQFF. The CDR3 bases are TGTGCCTGGAGTTGGAGTAATGAGCAGTTCTTC.

The chain uses TRBV2 and TRBJ2-5; no clear D. There are 13 residues in the CDR3. Trimming stripped 7 bases from V and 1 base from J, with 10 bases between. Germline V gives CDR1 SNHLY, CDR2 FYNNEI. DNA for the CDR3: TGTGCCAGCACCAGAGACCTCCAAGAGACCCAGTACTTC. Protein sequence: CASTRDLQETQYF. The whole variable domain, remainder taken from reference TRBV2 and TRBJ2-5, is EPEVTQTPSHQVTQMGQEVILRCVPISNHLYFYWYRQILGQKVEFLVSFYNNEISEKSEIFDDQFSVERPDGSNFTLKIRSTKLEDSAMYFCASTRDLQETQYFGPGTRLLVL.

The chain uses TRBV7-8 and TRBJ1-3; D ambiguous. The CDR3 loop spans 13 amino acids. Between the trimmed V and J ends, which lost 4 bases and 2 bases, there was a span of 6 bases. The V gene's germline CDR1 is SGHVS and CDR2 FQNEAQ. The CDR3 loop reads CASSSITGNTIYF. In DNA, the CDR3 is TGTGCCAGCAGCTCGATTACTGGAAACACCATATATTTT. Complete variable domain (other parts from reference TRBV7-8 and TRBJ1-3): GAGVSQSPRYKVAKRGQDVALRCDPISGHVSLFWYQQALGQGPEFLTYFQNEAQLDKSGLPSDRFFAERPEGSVSTLKIQRTQQEDSAVYLCASSSITGNTIYFGEGSWLTVV.

The V call is TRBV11-2, the J call TRBJ2-4; D remains unclear. Germline-derived CDR1 and CDR2 are SGHAT and FQNNGV. The V end was cut by 1 base, the J end by 0 bases, with 10 bases between. The CDR3 is 16 residues long. CDR3 loop: CASSLGPELAKNIQYF. The CDR3 coding sequence is TGTGCCAGCAGCTTAGGGCCCGAATTAGCCAAAAACATTCAGTACTTC. Drawing the rest from reference TRBV11-2 and TRBJ2-4, the complete variable domain is EAGVAQSPRYKIIEKRQSVAFWCNPISGHATLYWYQQILGQGPKLLIQFQNNGVVDDSQLPKDRFSAERLKGVDSTLKIQPAKLEDSAVYLCASSLGPELAKNIQYFGAGTRLSVL.

The chain uses TRBV28 and TRBJ2-7; 13 bases are shared with TRBD2. V shed 10 bases, J shed 3 bases, and the junction held 6 bases outside the gene matches. Germline assignment: CDR1 MDHEN and CDR2 SYDVKM. The CDR3 spans 14 residues. The CDR3 sequence is CAIAGTSGNYEQYF. In DNA form, the CDR3 reads TGTGCCATAGCGGGGACTAGCGGGAACTACGAGCAGTACTTC.

The genes are TRBV28 and TRBJ1-1; D gene uncertain. Germline lookup yields CDR1 MDHEN and CDR2 SYDVKM. Trimming left V 10 bases short and J 0 bases short, with 18 bases between. The CDR3 is 15 amino acids. Written as DNA, the CDR3 is TGTGCCATCCAGCGGGCAGGCCGCCTGAACACTGAAGCTTTCTTT. Its protein is CAIQRAGRLNTEAFF.

CDR3 sequence: CASSPPGRGKPQHF. The CDR3 DNA reads as TGTGCCAGTAGCCCCCCCGGACGGGGGAAGCCCCAGCATTTT. The chain couples TRBV19 to TRBJ1-5, with D perhaps matching TRBD1 (5 bases). The CDR3 has 14 residues. V lost 6 bases, J lost 8 bases, and 17 bases lay in between. CDR1 is LNHDA and CDR2 is SQIVND in the germline V gene (reference sequence).

This clone has a count of ten or more. The CDR3 DNA sequence: TGTGCCAGCAGCTTGACTAGCTACGAGCAGTACTTC. Its translation is CASSLTSYEQYF. The chain joins TRBV5-4 to TRBJ2-7; D is possibly TRBD2 (5 bases). The CDR3 length is 12 residues. CDR1 and CDR2 from the germline V gene are SGHNT and YYREEE (reference sequence). The V end was cut by 1 base, the J end by 3 bases, with 5 bases between.

The chain uses TRBV2 and TRBJ2-5; D is unresolved. Germline loops: CDR1 SNHLY, CDR2 FYNNEI. Trimming pared 9 bases from V and 4 bases from J, leaving 12 bases between. The CDR3 length is 12 residues. The CDR3 here is CASAGVGETQYF. The CDR3 DNA is TGTGCCAGTGCCGGAGTCGGAGAGACCCAGTACTTC.

The CDR3 reads CASSPNVGGLNTEAFF. The CDR3 DNA reads TGTGCCAGCAGCCCAAACGTGGGGGGCTTGAACACTGAAGCTTTCTTT. The chain joins TRBV7-3 to TRBJ1-1; possibly TRBD1 for D (6 bases). The CDR3 consists of 16 residues. Trimming cost V 5 bases and J 0 bases, with 16 bases left between them. The germline gives CDR1 SGHTA, CDR2 FQGTGA.

This clone was seen only once. The chain joins TRBV9 to TRBJ1-1; no definite D call. The germline V gene has CDR1 SGDLS and CDR2 YYNGEE. V dropped 0 bases and J dropped 1 base, with 10 bases sitting between them. The CDR3 is made up of 15 amino acids. DNA of the CDR3: TGTGCCAGCAGCGTAGGGTCAGCGGGGAACACTGAAGCTTTCTTT. This codes for CASSVGSAGNTEAFF.